This T cell receptor beta chain derives from a study of blood T cells in healthy people across ages. Whole-study findings and limits: The percentage of naive T cells correlated strongly with TCR beta diversity. As age increased, TCR beta diversity per million T cells fell in a roughly linear fashion. Diversity estimates drawn from one million T cells were deemed underestimates. Researchers said unsorted PBMCs prevented a conclusive naive versus antigen-experienced comparison.

The germline V gene has CDR1 SGHTS and CDR2 YDEGEE. V was cut by 0 bases and J by 6 bases, with 14 bases left in between. This CDR3 is 15 amino acids long. Points on this clonotype: Antigen unknown.

For the second PCR, which ran for about 6 to 12 cycles, a sample-barcoded 5' primer and a J-beta primer mix were used. TCRdb redid the calling of the 5' RACE reads with MiXCR, one entry per CDR3 protein. The sample lists 1.8 million or so distinct CDR3 sequences; about two fifths were seen once. The specimen was blood. The gene calls are TRBV5-8 and TRBJ2-3; perhaps TRBD2 as D (5 bases). This receptor was identified in a human donor in good health. The CDR3 bases are TGTGCCAGCAGCTTGGGGAGAGCGGAGTCGGATACGCAGTATTTT. Encoded protein: CASSLGRAESDTQYF. Variable domain in full (rest from reference TRBV5-8 and TRBJ2-3): EAGVTQSPTHLIKTRGQQATLRCSPISGHTSVYWYQQALGLGLQFLLWYDEGEERNRGNFPPRFSGRQFPNYSSELNVNALELEDSALYLCASSLGRAESDTQYFGPGTRLTVL.